Following are 21 T cell receptor beta chains from one sample sequenced in a study of cytomegalovirus exposure and HLA in healthy donors. Sequencing was performed with immunoSEQ multiplex PCR; in TCRdb, only in-frame clones are kept and a portion is missing. The sample lists some 170,000 clones, approximately 87% occurring once. Sequenced input: PBMCs. Every receptor here comes from a woman in her 30s in good health and CMV-seronegative.

V gene TRBV6-5 combines with J gene TRBJ1-2; D is undetermined. V lost 0 bases to trimming and J lost 6 bases, with 11 bases between them. The CDR3 runs 14 residues. CDR1 and CDR2 (germline): MNHEY, SVGAGI. The CDR3 bases are TGTGCCAGCAGTTACTCGCGGGTTCAGAATGGCTACACCTTC. The encoded protein is CASSYSRVQNGYTF.

The chain links TRBV13 to TRBJ2-7; 8 bases agree with TRBD1. The trim removed 2 bases at V and 6 bases at J, leaving 6 bases unmatched. CDR1 and CDR2 from the germline V gene are PRHDT and FYEKMQ (reference sequence). The CDR3 has 14 residues. CDR3: CASSLPFTGGEQYF. The CDR3 nucleotides are TGTGCCAGCAGCTTACCCTTTACAGGGGGCGAGCAGTACTTC.

The V gene is TRBV14, the J gene TRBJ1-1; no clear D gene. The V gene's germline CDR1 is SGHDN and CDR2 FVKESK. V was cut by 1 base and J by 4 bases, with 13 bases left in between. The CDR3 has 15 residues. The CDR3 DNA reads TGTGCCAGCAGCCAAGGAGCGTCTCTGGTCACTGAAGCTTTCTTT. Its translation: CASSQGASLVTEAFF.

This chain connects TRBV29-1 to TRBJ2-7; TRBD2 matches 12 bases. J lost 1 base, V lost 0 bases, and 1 base had no gene match. Germline values: CDR1 SQVTM, CDR2 ANQGSEA. The CDR3 extends over 15 amino acids. CDR3 in DNA: TGCAGCGTTGAAGAGACTAGCGGGGGATCCTACGAGCAGTACTTC. This translates into CSVEETSGGSYEQYF.

The table lists this clone with a few counts. The same CDR3 can be traced to other DNA sequences in this sample. The rearrangement joins TRBV5-1 to TRBJ1-2; D is ambiguous. V lost 5 bases to trimming and J lost 0 bases, with 5 bases between them. The CDR3 has 12 amino acids. CDR1 is SGHRS and CDR2 is YFSETQ in the germline V gene. The DNA for the CDR3 is TGCGCCAGCAGGGGCGCTAACTATGGCTACACCTTC. Its protein product is CASRGANYGYTF.

The chain is built from TRBV27 and TRBJ2-1, with D possibly being TRBD1 (5 bases). Germline values: CDR1 MNHEY, CDR2 SMNVEV (reference sequence). The CDR3 totals 19 residues. Trimming shortened V by 0 bases and J by 1 base, and 19 bases separated the two germline ends. The CDR3 is CASSLSRVGPEQSYNEQFF. In nucleotides, the CDR3 is TGTGCCAGCAGTTTATCTAGGGTGGGGCCCGAACAATCCTACAATGAGCAGTTCTTC.

This chain uses TRBV9 with TRBJ2-1; D is uncertain. This CDR3 contains 14 residues. The germline gives CDR1 SGDLS, CDR2 YYNGEE. V was cut by 0 bases and J by 3 bases, with 7 bases left in between. This CDR3 is CASSVGAGYNEQFF. The CDR3 DNA is TGTGCCAGCAGCGTAGGTGCAGGCTACAATGAGCAGTTCTTC.

This clone was counted a single time. V usage is TRBV5-1 and J usage is TRBJ2-7, with 8 bases fitting TRBD1. The junction had 8 bases not matched to a gene; V was cut back by 4 bases and J by 5 bases. Germline V gene lookup returns CDR1 SGHRS and CDR2 YFSETQ. CDR3 length: 14 residues. The CDR3: CASSPGQGGDEQYF. The CDR3 DNA follows: TGCGCCAGCAGCCCCGGACAGGGAGGAGACGAGCAGTACTTC.

The gene calls are TRBV30 and TRBJ1-1, with D tentatively TRBD1 (6 bases). From germline, CDR1 is GTSNPN and CDR2 SVGIG (reference sequence). Trimming removed 4 bases at V and 3 bases at J, with 12 bases between. CDR3 length: 13 amino acids. CDR3 sequence: CAWTKGGYTEAFF. Here the CDR3 DNA reads TGTGCCTGGACCAAGGGGGGGTACACTGAAGCTTTCTTT.

The V gene is TRBV7-8, the J gene TRBJ2-2; 8 bases agree with TRBD2. There are 17 residues in the CDR3. Germline CDR1 is SGHVS and CDR2 is FQNEAQ. V lost 5 bases and J lost 1; bases outside the gene matches: 9. CDR3 sequence: CASSPGGGSVNTGELFF. CDR3 DNA sequence: TGTGCCAGCAGCCCGGGGGGGGGATCCGTGAACACCGGGGAGCTGTTTTTT.

V and J are TRBV20-1 and TRBJ2-7; 7 positions agree with TRBD1. The length of the CDR3 is 11 residues. Trimming removed 5 bases from V and 4 bases from J; junction bases left unmatched: 2. Germline lookup yields CDR1 DFQATT and CDR2 SNEGSKA (reference sequence). CDR3 DNA: TGCAGTGCTTGGACAGGTTACGAGCAGTACTTC. This gives the protein CSAWTGYEQYF.

The chain joins TRBV7-9 to TRBJ2-2; a weak D match, TRBD2 (5 bases). The CDR3 runs to 15 residues. The V end lost 4 bases, the J end lost 4 bases, and 13 bases lay between the germline ends. The germline V gene encodes CDR1 SEHNR and CDR2 FQNEAQ (reference sequence). Here the CDR3 DNA reads TGTGCCAGCAGCTCCCCTCGGGGTCTCACCGGGGAGCTGTTTTTT. It codes for CASSSPRGLTGELFF.

The chain joins TRBV7-2 to TRBJ2-1; 16 positions match TRBD2. Germline V gene lookup returns CDR1 SGHTA and CDR2 FQGNSA. Losses at the gene ends were 5 bases for V and 5 bases for J; bases not matched to a gene: 9. The CDR3 length is 18 residues. This CDR3 is CASSLYGTSGGADNEQFF. The DNA for the CDR3 is TGTGCCAGCAGCCTCTACGGGACTAGCGGGGGGGCTGACAATGAGCAGTTCTTC.

This chain connects TRBV7-6 to TRBJ2-5, with 14 bases fitting TRBD2. Germline CDR1 SGHVS, CDR2 FNYEAQ. The CDR3 runs to 16 residues. V lost 4 bases, J lost 5 bases, and 6 bases stayed unmatched. In nucleotides, the CDR3 is TGTGCCAGCAGCTCGACTAGCGGGGGGGCCTTTGAGACCCAGTACTTC. Residues: CASSSTSGGAFETQYF.

The gene calls are TRBV6-6 and TRBJ2-3, with 10 bases identical to TRBD2. V lost 8 bases to trimming and J lost 0 bases; unmatched junction nucleotides: 2. The CDR3 sequence is 14 residues long. Germline CDR1 reads MNHNY; CDR2 reads SVGAGI (reference sequence). This CDR3 is CASQRGGSTDTQYF. The CDR3 DNA follows: TGTGCCAGCCAGCGGGGGGGCAGCACAGATACGCAGTATTTT.

The rearrangement uses TRBV30 and TRBJ2-5; TRBD2 might be the D (5 bases). Germline V gene data show CDR1 as GTSNPN and CDR2 as SVGIG (reference sequence). This CDR3 comprises 10 residues. Trimming stripped 8 bases from V and 8 bases from J, with 12 bases between. The chain's CDR3 is CARSEGTQYF. CDR3 sequence (DNA): TGTGCCCGTAGCGAGGGTACCCAGTACTTC. The full variable domain, with the rest looked up from reference TRBV30 and TRBJ2-5, is SQTIHQWPATLVQPVGSPLSLECTVEGTSNPNLYWYRQAAGRGLQLLFYSVGIGQISSEVPQNLSASRPQDRQFILSSKKLLLSDSGFYLCARSEGTQYFGPGTRLLVL.

The chain joins TRBV6-5 to TRBJ2-1, with 9 bases aligning to TRBD2. The germline gives CDR1 MNHEY, CDR2 SVGAGI. CDR3 length: 15 amino acids. J lost 3 bases, V lost 1 base, and 1 base had no gene match. CDR3 protein: CASSYYSGGYNEQFF. The CDR3 nucleotides are TGTGCCAGCAGTTACTATAGCGGGGGCTACAATGAGCAGTTCTTC.

V gene TRBV5-1 combines with J gene TRBJ1-1; 9 positions agree with TRBD1. After removal of 4 bases from V and 3 bases from J, the junction contained 16 bases not matched to a gene. The CDR3 sequence is 18 residues long. Looked up from germline, CDR1 is SGHRS and CDR2 is YFSETQ. This CDR3 is CASSPGTGRLLLDTEAFF. CDR3 DNA sequence: TGCGCCAGCAGCCCAGGGACAGGGCGGTTGTTGTTGGACACTGAAGCTTTCTTT.

The chain uses TRBV27 and TRBJ1-5; 8 bases are shared with TRBD1. The CDR3 is 16 amino acids. V shed 5 bases and J 3 bases; nucleotides not matched to a gene: 9. Per the germline V gene, CDR1 is MNHEY and CDR2 is SMNVEV (reference sequence). CDR3 coding DNA: TGTGCCAGCAGTCCACAGACAGGGGCCAACAATCAGCCCCAGCATTTT. This sequence encodes CASSPQTGANNQPQHF.

This chain uses TRBV5-1 with TRBJ2-3; tentative D call: TRBD2 (5 bases). Trimming stripped 4 bases from V and 1 base from J, with 13 bases between. This CDR3 contains 15 residues. Germline loops: CDR1 SGHRS, CDR2 YFSETQ. CDR3 coding DNA: TGCGCCAGCAGCCCAATCACTAGGGGCACAGATACGCAGTATTTT. This gives the protein CASSPITRGTDTQYF.

With regard to this clone: Other DNA sequences from this sample encode an identical CDR3 as well. The V gene is TRBV6-5, the J gene TRBJ1-4; a weak D match, TRBD1 (6 bases). The CDR3 runs to 14 residues. V gave up 6 bases and J gave up 5 bases, with 13 bases separating them. Germline V gene lookup returns CDR1 MNHEY and CDR2 SVGAGI. The CDR3 loop is CASRETGTNEKLFF. The CDR3 coding sequence is TGTGCCAGCAGGGAGACAGGAACAAATGAAAAACTGTTTTTT.